This paragraph reports one TCR beta chain. The antigen is not known. Amplification of TCR alpha and beta CDR3 regions from RNA used iRepertoire nested multiplex PCR. One-step reverse transcription and amplification started from roughly 100-400 ng of tissue mRNA or PBMC total RNA. One entry per CDR3 protein, called by TCRdb with MiXCR from the multiplex PCR reads. The sample yields fewer than 250,000 distinct CDR3 sequences, approximately 30% seen once. The CDR3 is made up of 13 amino acids. Germline V lookup: CDR1 SQVTM, CDR2 ANQGSEA. Trimming took 4 bases from V and 3 from J, leaving 12 bases between them. The data were obtained in a study of glioma-infiltrating T cells. Study-level points and caveats: Above-expected tissue-blood divergence occurred in all gliomas, most in low-grade ones. Only very few CDR3 sequences appeared in both tissue and blood.

The chain is built from TRBV29-1 and TRBJ1-2, with D perhaps TRBD1 (6 bases). Sequencing was carried out using glioma tissue, nonneoplastic brain tissue, or PBMCs (not recorded which). This clonotype originated in a human donor with low-grade glioma or glioblastoma, undergoing nonglioma brain surgery, or in good health (not recorded which). The CDR3 sequence: CSVVGQGHYGYTF. DNA for the CDR3: TGCAGCGTTGTGGGTCAGGGGCACTATGGCTACACCTTC.